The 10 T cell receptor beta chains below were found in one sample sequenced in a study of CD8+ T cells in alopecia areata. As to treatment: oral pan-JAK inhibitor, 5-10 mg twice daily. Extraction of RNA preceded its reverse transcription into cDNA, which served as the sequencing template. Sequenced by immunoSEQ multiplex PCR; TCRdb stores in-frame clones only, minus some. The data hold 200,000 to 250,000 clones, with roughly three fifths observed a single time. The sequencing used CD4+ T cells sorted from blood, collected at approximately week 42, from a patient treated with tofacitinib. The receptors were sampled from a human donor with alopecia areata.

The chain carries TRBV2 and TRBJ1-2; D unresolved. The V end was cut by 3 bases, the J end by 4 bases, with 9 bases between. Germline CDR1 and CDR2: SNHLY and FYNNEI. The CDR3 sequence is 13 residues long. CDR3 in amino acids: CASSDKGSYGYTF. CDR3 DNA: TGTGCCAGCAGTGACAAGGGCTCCTATGGCTACACCTTC.

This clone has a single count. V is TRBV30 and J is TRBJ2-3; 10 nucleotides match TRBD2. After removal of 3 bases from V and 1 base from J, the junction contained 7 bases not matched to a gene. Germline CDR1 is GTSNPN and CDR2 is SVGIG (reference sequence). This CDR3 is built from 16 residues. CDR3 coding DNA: TGTGCCTGGAGCTACTGGGGGACTAGCGGCACAGATACGCAGTATTTT. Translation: CAWSYWGTSGTDTQYF.

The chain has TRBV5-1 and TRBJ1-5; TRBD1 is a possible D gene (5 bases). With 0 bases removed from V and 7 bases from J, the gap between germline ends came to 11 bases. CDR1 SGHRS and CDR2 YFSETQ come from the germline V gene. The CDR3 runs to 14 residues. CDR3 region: CASSLGQGGQPQHF. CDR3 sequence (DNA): TGCGCCAGCAGCTTGGGGCAGGGTGGCCAGCCCCAGCATTTT.

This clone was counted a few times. CDR3 residues: CASKAAGEGYGTGELFF. DNA for the CDR3: TGTGCCAGCAAGGCAGCGGGGGAAGGGTACGGCACCGGGGAGCTGTTTTTT. V usage is TRBV2 and J usage is TRBJ2-2; TRBD2 matches 8 bases. This CDR3 spans 17 amino acids. V was pared by 7 bases and J by 4 bases, with 14 bases of the junction left unmatched. The germline gives CDR1 SNHLY, CDR2 FYNNEI.

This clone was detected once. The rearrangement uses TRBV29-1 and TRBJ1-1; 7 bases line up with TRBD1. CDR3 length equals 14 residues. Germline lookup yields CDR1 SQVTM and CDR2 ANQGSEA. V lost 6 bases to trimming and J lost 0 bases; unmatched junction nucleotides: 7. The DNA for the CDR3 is TGCAGCGTCAGACTCGACAGGGTGAACACTGAAGCTTTCTTT. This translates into CSVRLDRVNTEAFF.

The CDR3 nucleotides read TGCGCCAGCAGCCCCATGACAGGGCGTGGGCTCGAGCAGTACTTC. The encoded protein is CASSPMTGRGLEQYF. The chain carries TRBV4-3 and TRBJ2-7; 7 bases are a match to TRBD1. Trimming cost V 4 bases and J 6 bases; bases outside gene matches: 12. Germline V gene sequence: CDR1 LGHNA, CDR2 YSLEER. The CDR3 extends over 15 amino acids.

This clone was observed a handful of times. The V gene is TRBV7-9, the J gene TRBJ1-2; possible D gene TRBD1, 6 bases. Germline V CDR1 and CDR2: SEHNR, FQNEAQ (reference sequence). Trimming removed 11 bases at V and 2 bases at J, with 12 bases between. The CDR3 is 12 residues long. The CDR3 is CALGAENYGYTF. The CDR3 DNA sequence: TGTGCCTTGGGGGCAGAGAACTATGGCTACACCTTC.

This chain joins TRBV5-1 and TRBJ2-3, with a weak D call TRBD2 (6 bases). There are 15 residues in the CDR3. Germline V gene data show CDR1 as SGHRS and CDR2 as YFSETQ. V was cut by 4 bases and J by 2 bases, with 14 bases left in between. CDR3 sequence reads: CASSPLGLLTDTQYF. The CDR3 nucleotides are TGCGCCAGCAGCCCTCTGGGACTGCTCACAGATACGCAGTATTTT. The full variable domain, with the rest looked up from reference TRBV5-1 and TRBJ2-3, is KAGVTQTPRYLIKTRGQQVTLSCSPISGHRSVSWYQQTPGQGLQFLFEYFSETQRNKGNFPGRFSGRQFSNSRSEMNVSTLELGDSALYLCASSPLGLLTDTQYFGPGTRLTVL.

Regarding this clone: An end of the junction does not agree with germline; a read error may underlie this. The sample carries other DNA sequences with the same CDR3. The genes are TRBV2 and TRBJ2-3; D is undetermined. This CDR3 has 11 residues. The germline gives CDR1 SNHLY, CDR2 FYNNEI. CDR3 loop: CASSQTDTQYF. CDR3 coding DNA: TGTGCCAGCAGCCAAACAGATACGCAGTACTTT.

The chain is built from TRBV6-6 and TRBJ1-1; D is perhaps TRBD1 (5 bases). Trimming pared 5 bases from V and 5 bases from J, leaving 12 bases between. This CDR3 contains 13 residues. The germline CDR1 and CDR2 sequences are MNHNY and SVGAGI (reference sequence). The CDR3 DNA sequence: TGTGCCAGCAGTCGGGACGGTAAAACTGAAGCTTTCTTT. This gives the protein CASSRDGKTEAFF.